This T cell receptor (beta chain) was recovered during a study of blood T cell repertoires in COVID-19. Study in general: From T cells, B-cell-depleted T cells, or PBMCs came the material, which was cDNA or gDNA.

In the study's own analysis: Researchers report that nucleated cell counts were estimated from reference gene primer amplification. The assay was immunoSEQ multiplex PCR, and TCRdb's table has in-frame clones only and misses some. The V and J calls and clone size are taken from that table; D and trimming were inferred from the DNA. The sample lists tens of thousands of clones, 75% to 90% occurring once. This CDR3 spans 16 amino acids. V shed 3 bases, J shed 5 bases, and the junction held 12 bases outside the gene matches. Germline V CDR1 and CDR2: DFQATT, SNEGSKA (reference sequence). Material: peripheral blood. This clonotype was sampled from a human donor in a cohort sampled during active COVID-19. The rearrangement joins TRBV20-1 to TRBJ2-3; 9 bases match TRBD1. CDR3 bases: TGCAGTGCTAGTGCCGAATACAGGGGGCAGATAGATACGCAGTATTTT. Translated: CSASAEYRGQIDTQYF.